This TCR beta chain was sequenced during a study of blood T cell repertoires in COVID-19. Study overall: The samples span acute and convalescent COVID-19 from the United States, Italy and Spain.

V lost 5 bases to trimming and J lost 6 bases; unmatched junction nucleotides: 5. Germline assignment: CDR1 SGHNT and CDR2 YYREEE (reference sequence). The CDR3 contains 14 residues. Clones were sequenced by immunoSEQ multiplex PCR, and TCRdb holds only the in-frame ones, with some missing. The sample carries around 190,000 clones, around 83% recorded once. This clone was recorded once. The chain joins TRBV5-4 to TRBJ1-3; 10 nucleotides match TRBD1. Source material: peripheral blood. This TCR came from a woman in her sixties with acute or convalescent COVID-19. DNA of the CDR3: TGTGCCAGCAGTCCGGACAGGGGGATAAACACCATATATTTT. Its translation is CASSPDRGINTIYF.